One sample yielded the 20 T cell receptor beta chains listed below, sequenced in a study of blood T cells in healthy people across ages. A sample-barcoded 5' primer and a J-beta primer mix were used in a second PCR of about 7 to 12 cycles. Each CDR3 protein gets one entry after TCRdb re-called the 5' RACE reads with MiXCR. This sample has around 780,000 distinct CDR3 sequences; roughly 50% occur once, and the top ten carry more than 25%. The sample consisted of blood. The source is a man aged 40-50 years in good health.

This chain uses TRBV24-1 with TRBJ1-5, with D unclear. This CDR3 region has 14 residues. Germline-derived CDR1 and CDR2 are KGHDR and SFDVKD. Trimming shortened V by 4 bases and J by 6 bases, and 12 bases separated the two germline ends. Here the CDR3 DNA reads TGTGCCACCAGTGACCAGGACCTCACTCAGCCCCAGCATTTT. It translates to CATSDQDLTQPQHF.

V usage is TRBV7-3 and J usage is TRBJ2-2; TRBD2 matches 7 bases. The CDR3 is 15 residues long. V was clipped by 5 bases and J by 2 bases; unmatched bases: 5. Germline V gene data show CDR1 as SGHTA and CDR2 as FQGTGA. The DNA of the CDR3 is TGTGCCAGCAGCCTCGGGACTAAAAACACCGGGGAGCTGTTTTTT. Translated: CASSLGTKNTGELFF.

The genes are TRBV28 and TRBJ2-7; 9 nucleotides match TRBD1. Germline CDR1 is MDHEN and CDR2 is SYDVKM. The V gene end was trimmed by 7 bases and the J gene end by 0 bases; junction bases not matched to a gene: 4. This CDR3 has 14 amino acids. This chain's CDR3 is CASTSDRGSYEQYF. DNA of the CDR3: TGTGCCAGCACCTCGGACAGGGGCTCCTACGAGCAGTACTTC. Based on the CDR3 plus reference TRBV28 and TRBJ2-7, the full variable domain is DVKVTQSSRYLVKRTGEKVFLECVQDMDHENMFWYRQDPGLGLRLIYFSYDVKMKEKGDIPEGYSVSREKKERFSLILESASTNQTSMYLCASTSDRGSYEQYFGPGTRLTVT.

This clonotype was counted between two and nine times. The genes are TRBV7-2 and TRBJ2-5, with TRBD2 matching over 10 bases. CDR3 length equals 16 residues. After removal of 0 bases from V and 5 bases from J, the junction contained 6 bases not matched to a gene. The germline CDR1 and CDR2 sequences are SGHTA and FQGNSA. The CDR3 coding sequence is TGTGCCAGCAGCTTAGCGGCTAGCGGGGGCAGGGAGACCCAGTACTTC. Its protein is CASSLAASGGRETQYF.

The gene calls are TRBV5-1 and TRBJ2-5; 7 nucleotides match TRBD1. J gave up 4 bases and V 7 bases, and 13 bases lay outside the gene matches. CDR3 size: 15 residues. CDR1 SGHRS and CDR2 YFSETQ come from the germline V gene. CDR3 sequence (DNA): TGCGCCAGCGCACAAGGGGCAGGGGGAACAGAGACCCAGTACTTC. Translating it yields CASAQGAGGTETQYF.

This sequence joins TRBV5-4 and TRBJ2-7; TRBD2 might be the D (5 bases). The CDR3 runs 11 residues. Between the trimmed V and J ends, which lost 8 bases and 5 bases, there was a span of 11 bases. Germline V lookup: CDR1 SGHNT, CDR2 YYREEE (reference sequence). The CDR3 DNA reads TGTGCCAGTGAGATCGGGGACGAGCAGTACTTC. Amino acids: CASEIGDEQYF.

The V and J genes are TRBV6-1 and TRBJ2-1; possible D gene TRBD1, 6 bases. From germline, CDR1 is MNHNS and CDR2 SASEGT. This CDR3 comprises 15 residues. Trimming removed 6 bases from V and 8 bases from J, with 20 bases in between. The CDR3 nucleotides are TGTGCCAGCAGCGCCGGAAACCACAGGGTGGATGAGCAGTTCTTC. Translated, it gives CASSAGNHRVDEQFF.

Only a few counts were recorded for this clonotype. CDR3 in DNA: TGCGCCAGCAGCTTGCCGCAGGATAGCTATGGCTACACCTTC. This codes for CASSLPQDSYGYTF. The chain joins TRBV5-1 to TRBJ1-2; D gene ambiguous. This CDR3 comprises 14 residues. CDR1 and CDR2 (germline): SGHRS, YFSETQ. With 1 base removed from V and 4 bases from J, the gap between germline ends came to 11 bases.

CDR3 residues: CATIGTGLHEQYF. CDR3 coding DNA: TGTGCCACCATTGGGACAGGGCTCCACGAGCAGTACTTC. The V gene is TRBV15, the J gene TRBJ2-7; 9 nucleotides match TRBD1. This CDR3 is built from 13 residues. The germline gives CDR1 LNHNV, CDR2 YYDKDF (reference sequence). After removal of 7 bases from V and 5 bases from J, the junction contained 6 bases not matched to a gene.

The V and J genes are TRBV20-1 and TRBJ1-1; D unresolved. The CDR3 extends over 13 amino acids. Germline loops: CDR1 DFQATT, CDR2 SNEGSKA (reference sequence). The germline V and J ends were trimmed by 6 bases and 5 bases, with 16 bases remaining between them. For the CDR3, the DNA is TGCAGTGCATCTGGGATGATAGAGACTGAAGCTTTCTTT. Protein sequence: CSASGMIETEAFF.

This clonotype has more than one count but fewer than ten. CDR3 nucleotides: TGTGCCAGCAGTGAACATTTCGGGGGCGAGCAGTACTTC. This codes for CASSEHFGGEQYF. The chain is built from TRBV25-1 and TRBJ2-7, with D perhaps TRBD2 (6 bases). CDR1 is MGHDK and CDR2 is SYGVNS in the germline V gene. Trimming left V 2 bases short and J 6 bases short, with 11 bases between. This CDR3 comprises 13 residues.

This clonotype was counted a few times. Here the CDR3 reads CASSQARGSGRGNEQFF. The DNA for the CDR3 is TGCGCCAGCAGCCAAGCCCGGGGTAGCGGGAGGGGCAATGAGCAGTTCTTC. This chain connects TRBV4-3 to TRBJ2-1; 11 nucleotides agree with TRBD2. The J segment lost 6 bases and the V segment lost 1 base, leaving 8 bases of the junction unmatched. Per the germline V gene, CDR1 is LGHNA and CDR2 is YSLEER. The CDR3 sequence is 17 residues long.

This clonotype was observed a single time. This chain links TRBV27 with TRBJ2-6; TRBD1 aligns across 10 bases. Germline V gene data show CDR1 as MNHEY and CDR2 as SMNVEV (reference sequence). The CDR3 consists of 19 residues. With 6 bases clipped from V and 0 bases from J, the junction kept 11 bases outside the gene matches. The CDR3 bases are TGTGCCAGCAGGACCGGGACAGGGGCAGATGTCTCTGGGGCCAACGTCCTGACTTTC. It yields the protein CASRTGTGADVSGANVLTF.

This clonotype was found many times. The CDR3 is CASSQSMTSGRAREQFF. The CDR3 coding sequence is TGCGCCAGCAGCCAATCGATGACTAGCGGGAGGGCCAGGGAGCAGTTCTTC. The chain has TRBV4-3 and TRBJ2-1; 14 nucleotides agree with TRBD2. With V trimmed by 2 bases and J by 10 bases, 10 bases remained unmatched. CDR3 length: 17 amino acids. CDR1 is LGHNA, CDR2 YSLEER, per germline.

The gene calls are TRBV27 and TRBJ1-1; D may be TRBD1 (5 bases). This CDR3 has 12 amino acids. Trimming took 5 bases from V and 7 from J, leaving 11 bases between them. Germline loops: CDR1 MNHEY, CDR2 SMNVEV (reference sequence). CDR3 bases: TGTGCCAGCAGTACCTCAGGGTTTGAAGCTTTCTTT. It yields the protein CASSTSGFEAFF.

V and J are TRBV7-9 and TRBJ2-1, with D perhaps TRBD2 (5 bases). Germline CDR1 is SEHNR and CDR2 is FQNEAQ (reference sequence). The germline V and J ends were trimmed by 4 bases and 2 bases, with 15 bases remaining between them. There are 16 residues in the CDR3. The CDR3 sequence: CASSSGSLRPYNEQFF. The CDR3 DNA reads TGTGCCAGCAGCTCGGGATCTCTTCGCCCCTACAATGAGCAGTTCTTC.

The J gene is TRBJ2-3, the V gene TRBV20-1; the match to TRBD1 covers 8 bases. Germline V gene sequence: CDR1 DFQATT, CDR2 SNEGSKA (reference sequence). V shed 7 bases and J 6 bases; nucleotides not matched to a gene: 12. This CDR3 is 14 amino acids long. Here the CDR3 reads CSGRKDRDLDTQYF. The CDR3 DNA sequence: TGCAGTGGAAGAAAGGACAGGGACCTGGATACGCAGTATTTT.

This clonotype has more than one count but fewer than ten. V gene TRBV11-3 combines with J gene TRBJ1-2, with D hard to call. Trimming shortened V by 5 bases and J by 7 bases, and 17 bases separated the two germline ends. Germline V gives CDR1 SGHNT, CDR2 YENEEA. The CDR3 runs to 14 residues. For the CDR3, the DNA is TGTGCCAGCAGCGTACGGAGGAAGGATAGTGGCTACACCTTC. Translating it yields CASSVRRKDSGYTF. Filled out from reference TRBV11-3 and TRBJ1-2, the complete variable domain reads EAGVVQSPRYKIIEKKQPVAFWCNPISGHNTLYWYLQNLGQGPELLIRYENEEAVDDSQLPKDRFSAERLKGVDSTLKIQPAELGDSAVYLCASSVRRKDSGYTFGSGTRLTVV.

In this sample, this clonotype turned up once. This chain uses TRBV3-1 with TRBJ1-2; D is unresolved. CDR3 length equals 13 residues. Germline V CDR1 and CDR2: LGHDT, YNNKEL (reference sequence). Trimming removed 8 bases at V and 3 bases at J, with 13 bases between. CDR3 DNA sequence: TGTGCCAGCGGCGCGGGATTGGACTATGGCTACACCTTC. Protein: CASGAGLDYGYTF. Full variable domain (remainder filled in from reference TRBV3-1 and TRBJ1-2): DTAVSQTPKYLVTQMGNDKSIKCEQNLGHDTMYWYKQDSKKFLKIMFSYNNKELIINETVPNRFSPKSPDKAHLNLHINSLELGDSAVYFCASGAGLDYGYTFGSGTRLTVV.

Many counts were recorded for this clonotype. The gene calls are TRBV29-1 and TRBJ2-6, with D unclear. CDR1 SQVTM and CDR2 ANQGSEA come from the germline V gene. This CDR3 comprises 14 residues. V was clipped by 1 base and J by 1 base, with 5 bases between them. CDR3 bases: TGCAGCGTTGAAGCGGGTTCTGGGGCCAACGTCCTGACTTTC. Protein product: CSVEAGSGANVLTF.